This T cell receptor (beta chain) was documented in a study of blood T cell repertoires in COVID-19. On the study more broadly: Samples taken during acute and convalescent COVID-19 were collected in the United States, Italy and Spain.

Original processing notes: Reference gene primers were amplified, and this amplification served to estimate nucleated cell counts. Here immunoSEQ multiplex PCR was the method, and the copy in TCRdb shows in-frame clones only, minus some. The V and J calls and the clone size are those of that table, but D and trimming were determined from the DNA. Among about 79,000 clones listed, 80% to 90% were seen once. Sequences were obtained from peripheral blood. This sequence originates from a man between 65 and 85 years old with active or convalescent COVID-19.

The CDR3 reads CASSLRQGTGTEAFF. For the CDR3, the DNA is TGCGCCAGCAGCCTTAGACAGGGAACGGGCACTGAAGCTTTCTTT. The V call is TRBV5-1, the J call TRBJ1-1; 7 bases are shared with TRBD1. This CDR3 has 15 residues. Trimming took 4 bases from V and 4 from J; bases not matched to a gene: 10. Germline loops: CDR1 SGHRS, CDR2 YFSETQ.